Below, one TCR beta chain is given with its context. This clonotype has more than one count but fewer than ten. Its binding antigen is unknown. Per-nucleotide qualities are absent, and no much larger clonotype sits a single base away. The germline V gene (reference sequence) sets CDR1 to SEHNR and CDR2 to FQNEAQ. The CDR3 has 15 amino acids, counting the end cysteine and phenylalanine. Solely the CDR3 DNA is kept, with 45 bases framed from the first base. V is cut by 2 bases and J by 1 base, and the space between the germline ends is 10 bases. This sample's treatment or condition label indicates: live attenuated yellow fever vaccine strain. Two biological replicates of bulk PBMCs were collected at each blood-draw timepoint. PBMCs were isolated from peripheral blood using a standard Ficoll-Paque protocol. TriZol was used to extract RNA from bulk PBMCs, CD4 and CD8 fractions, and dextramer-positive and dextramer-negative fractions.

The data belong to a study of T cells after yellow fever vaccination (dated by TCRdb to between 2017 and 2020). Turning to the overall study: Libraries from fractions with low cell numbers were prepared with the SMART-Seq v4 Ultra Low Input RNA kit. To track T-cell clones before and after primary and booster YFV17D yellow fever vaccination, bulk TCR alpha and beta repertoires were sequenced longitudinally. Two healthy male donors, one aged 18 to 30 and one aged 30 to 40 years, made up the cohort. Bulk PBMC replicates and cell subsets were isolated from blood drawn at multiple timepoints before and after both primary and secondary immunization.

TCR cDNA was made using 5'RACE template switching, a step that added a universal primer site and unique molecular identifiers. Priming of cDNA synthesis was performed from both the TCR alpha and TCR beta constant segments. Library amplification used two PCR steps, and the second PCR step added sample barcodes and sequencing adapters. Sequencing of the libraries was done on either Illumina HiSeq 2500 (2x100 bp) or NovaSeq (2x150 bp). In the source study's methods: MIGEC was used to demultiplex reads and collapse the reads into UMI consensus sequences, and MiXCR was used for V(D)J alignment. Vaccine-responding clonotypes were identified with edgeR using replicate PBMC samples, with FDR below 0.01 and a log2 fold change above 5 up to day 15 being required. Each bulk clonotype was labeled CD4 or CD8 based on which sequenced repertoire, CD4 or CD8, contained the clonotype at higher abundance. TCRdb itself trimmed the public reads at Q25 with fastp, ran MiXCR and retained productive beta chains. CDR3 protein duplicates are merged, each entry listing the most common genes and DNA. TCRdb assigned the V and J calls; the authors' analysis was not used. The sample records approximately 510,000 distinct CDR3 sequences, 21% of which are singletons. The ten top clones hold around 17% of the sample.

General findings and caveats noted by the study authors: The secondary T-cell response was found to be weaker but faster than the primary response, with a peak reached on day 5 rather than on day 15. Computational filtering was needed because FACS-sorted repertoires could contain abundant contaminating clonotypes from the bulk population. Because only two donors were included in the study, the extent to which the findings can be generalized is limited. A small share of clonotypes was detected in both CD4 and CD8 compartments, with the overlap likely arising from convergent recombination. Most clones expanded after primary vaccination were re-detected after the booster (96% of CD4 and more than 70% of CD8), suggesting broad memory maintenance.

The source is a man aged 18 to 29 who received the YFV17D yellow fever vaccine. The chain is assembled from TRBV7-9 and TRBJ2-3, with no D gene named confidently. The starting material was PBMCs, obtained approximately 22 days after the first yellow fever vaccination. The CDR3 is CASSLSVWGTDTQYF. The nucleotides are TGTGCCAGCAGCTTATCCGTGTGGGGCACAGATACGCAGTATTTT.